The T cell receptor beta chain under discussion was sequenced for a study of PD-1 blockade in mismatch repair-deficient tumors. At the level of the study: All were previously treated, progressing patients with 11 to 13 mismatch repair-deficient cancer types.

The length of the CDR3 is 16 residues. Germline-derived CDR1 and CDR2 are SSHAT and FNYEAQ (reference sequence). PCR or immunohistochemistry showed mismatch repair deficiency in every enrolled patient. TCR sequencing covered a few patients who responded to pembrolizumab. General study findings and limits: After pembrolizumab, tumor-resident clones rose rapidly, then generally contracted before radiologic responses.

The repertoire was sequenced with immunoSEQ multiplex PCR; TCRdb's copy has only in-frame clones and lacks some. This table has about 110,000 clones, about 83% appearing once. As concerns this clone: The antigen is undetermined. One end of the junction does not line up with germline, which may come from a read error.

This clonotype originated in an adult with mismatch repair-deficient cancer. The chain links TRBV7-7 to TRBJ1-5; the D is unclear. Sample: peripheral blood, taken about 13 months after starting pembrolizumab. CDR3 sequence reads: CASSSPHLYSNQPQHF. The CDR3, as DNA: TGTGCTAGCAGCTCCCCTCACCTATATAGCAATCAGCCCCAGCATTTT. Full variable domain (outside the CDR3, taken from reference TRBV7-7 and TRBJ1-5): GAGVSQSPRYKVTKRGQDVTLRCDPISSHATLYWYQQALGQGPEFLTYFNYEAQPDKSGLPSDRFSAERPEGSISTLTIQRTEQRDSAMYRCASSSPHLYSNQPQHFGDGTRLSIL.